The subject of this entry is one T cell receptor (beta chain). As yet, its antigen is unknown. Measured with immunoSEQ multiplex PCR; TCRdb has only the in-frame clones, and not every one. The sample holds 40,000 or so clones, more than 80% seen once. The CDR3 spans 13 residues. V dropped 5 bases and J dropped 3 bases, with 11 bases sitting between them. Per the germline V gene, CDR1 is SGHRS and CDR2 is YFSETQ. This sample is drawn from a study of OX40 agonist ivuxolimab in advanced cancers. The overall study: Approximately 41% of patients had received prior checkpoint inhibitor therapy. Regarding the study as a whole: On average, a greater number of expanded clones characterised CD8+ T cells relative to CD4+. Clonal expansion by week 6 occurred in CD4+ and CD8+ blood T cells (at 0.1 to 3.0 mg/kg).

The sequence derives from an adult with an advanced solid tumor such as melanoma, head and neck, liver or kidney cancer. The source material was CD4+ or CD8+ T cells sorted from blood, sampled in a trial of the OX40 agonist ivuxolimab. The chain has TRBV5-1 and TRBJ1-1; D call uncertain. The CDR3 here is CASRREGHTEAFF. CDR3 DNA: TGCGCCAGCAGGAGGGAAGGACACACTGAAGCTTTCTTT.